Listed below are T cell receptor beta chains from one sample, sequenced in a study of blood T cell repertoires in COVID-19. The protocol was immunoSEQ multiplex PCR, while the TCRdb copy is restricted to in-frame clones and leaves out a portion. The sample contains some 300,000 clones, around 91% of which appear only once. The specimen was PBMCs or T cells enriched from blood (not recorded which). All receptors come from a woman between 18 and 29 years old with acute COVID-19. Both conserved end residues are part of each CDR3. Each record gives: J gene, V gene, CDR3 protein.

TRBJ1-2	TRBV28	CASSSFVSRGQDYGYTF
TRBJ1-4	TRBV18	CASSPGTGATNEKLFF
TRBJ1-2	TRBV28	CASSSPGQVNYGYTF
TRBJ2-2	TRBV3-1/TRBV3-2	CASSQDLNLGELFF
TRBJ1-3	TRBV4-2	CASSPDSSSGNTIYF
TRBJ2-1	TRBV7-6	CASSWQAGGPNEQFF
TRBJ1-5	TRBV9	CASSVAGLSNQPQHF
TRBJ1-1	TRBV27	CASSLKAVTNTEAFF
TRBJ1-1	TRBV11-3	CASSFTGQGNTEAFF
TRBJ1-5	TRBV11-2	CASSRRGQPQHF
TRBJ2-3	TRBV9	CASSVSLVQTSTDTQYF
TRBJ2-2	TRBV5-1	CASSLVPGTGDTGELFF
TRBJ2-3	TRBV7-3	CASSPFSGSGNTDTQYF
TRBJ2-7	TRBV7-9	CASSLAGGYEQYF
TRBJ2-6	TRBV25-1	CASSGLLLPGANVLTF
TRBJ2-7	TRBV9	CASSVGLLRGEQYF
TRBJ2-3	TRBV18	CASSPDYSSTDTQYF
TRBJ2-1	TRBV3-1/TRBV3-2	CASSQDRSASSNEQFF
TRBJ2-6	TRBV7-3	CASSLAGRASGANVLTF
TRBJ1-3	TRBV28	CASSLRGLSGNTIYF
TRBJ2-2	TRBV9	CASSARGQSNTGELFF
TRBJ2-3	TRBV5-4	CASSVAEKSTDTQYF
TRBJ1-2	TRBV28	CASSLSGIPGQGSYGYTF
TRBJ1-1	TRBV27	CASSSPTGIGTGGGTEAFF
TRBJ2-6	TRBV28	CASRVRGSGANVLTF
TRBJ2-2	TRBV6-2/TRBV6-3	CASSYAAGELFF
TRBJ2-7	TRBV19	CASSNQRSGEQYF
TRBJ2-7	TRBV9	CASSRSRDRGSEQYF
TRBJ1-6	TRBV21-1	CASSVPRGTSYNSPLHF
TRBJ2-1	TRBV18	CASSTQVTGENEQFF
TRBJ2-3	TRBV24-1	CATSDLRGGDSTDTQYF
TRBJ1-4	TRBV12-5	CASGLVLKGRATNEKLFF
TRBJ1-4	TRBV29-1	CSVEQREKLFF
TRBJ2-7	TRBV7-2	CASSLGDGRPPLYEQYF
TRBJ2-3	TRBV28	CATARTGERTDTQYF
TRBJ2-3	TRBV21-1	CASSKGDRVSTDTQYF
TRBJ2-1	TRBV7-3	CASSETGSSYNEQFF
TRBJ1-2	TRBV6-5	CASSYRGAGNTF
TRBJ2-1	TRBV11-2	CASSSTSGRMKQFF
TRBJ2-5	TRBV5-1	CASSLNGGETQYF
TRBJ2-1	TRBV7-2	CASSSRRDATEQFF
TRBJ1-5	TRBV19	CASSKNGPWEGTGRQPQHF
TRBJ1-4	TRBV27	CASSTPTGNNEKLFF
TRBJ1-5	TRBV28	CASRPDLYQPQHF
TRBJ1-1	TRBV7-6	CASSPSVKTEAFF
TRBJ2-2	TRBV30	CAWIPLAGGGFNTGELFF
TRBJ2-7	TRBV28	CASSLPGQASYEQYF
TRBJ2-1	TRBV10-1	CASSGYQGGSYNEQFF
TRBJ1-2	TRBV7-2	CASSLRADTYGYTF
TRBJ1-2	TRBV2	CASSVRKGHEDGYTF
TRBJ2-2	TRBV5-4	CASSSRDRLNTGELFF
TRBJ2-1	TRBV28	CASSSPTGPHEQFF
TRBJ2-7	TRBV5-1	CASSRSTGTGFHEQYF
TRBJ1-1	TRBV5-1	CASSLVMTAFDLNTEAFF
TRBJ1-2	TRBV7-3	CASSLNPGGDYGYTF
TRBJ1-2	TRBV6-5	CASSVAGQGNSGYTF
TRBJ2-2	TRBV30	CAWHGRGWANTGELFF
TRBJ2-7	TRBV5-1	CASSLLLPERGGWEQYF
TRBJ2-5	TRBV9	CASSVTGQETQYF